Each of the 23 T cell receptor beta chains below was sequenced from the same sample in a study of blood T cell repertoires in COVID-19. Only in-frame clones appear in the TCRdb table, and some are missing; sequencing was by immunoSEQ multiplex PCR. The sample records 83,000 or so clones, roughly four fifths being singletons. The specimen was peripheral blood. Receptors originate from a human donor in a cohort sampled during active COVID-19.

In this sample, this clone turned up a few times. CDR3 DNA: TGTGCCAGCAGCGGACAGATGAACACCGGGGAGCTGTTTTTT. Translation: CASSGQMNTGELFF. The chain combines TRBV6-5 with TRBJ2-2, with a weak D call TRBD1 (6 bases). The CDR3 is made up of 14 amino acids. Trimming removed 6 bases from V and 1 base from J, with 9 bases in between. Per germline, CDR1 MNHEY and CDR2 SVGAGI.

The CDR3 DNA follows: TGTGCCAGTAGTCCCTTATTGAGACCCCAGCATTTT. It translates to CASSPLLRPQHF. The rearrangement uses TRBV19 and TRBJ1-5, with D uncertain. This CDR3 is built from 12 residues. V lost 5 bases to trimming and J lost 10 bases, with 12 bases between them. CDR1 is LNHDA, CDR2 SQIVND, per germline (reference sequence).

The chain uses TRBV13 and TRBJ2-1; 10 bases match TRBD2. Germline trimming cut 3 bases from V and 0 bases from J; bases unmatched to any gene: 5. The CDR3 sequence is 17 residues long. CDR1 PRHDT and CDR2 FYEKMQ come from the germline V gene (reference sequence). CDR3 coding DNA: TGTGCCAGCAGCTTTATAGCGGGGGGAAGCTCCTACAATGAGCAGTTCTTC. Translating gives CASSFIAGGSSYNEQFF. Combining the CDR3 with reference TRBV13 and TRBJ2-1 gives the whole variable domain AAGVIQSPRHLIKEKRETATLKCYPIPRHDTVYWYQQGPGQDPQFLISFYEKMQSDKGSIPDRFSAQQFSDYHSELNMSSLELGDSALYFCASSFIAGGSSYNEQFFGPGTRLTVL.

This clone was detected only a few times. The chain is built from TRBV4-1 and TRBJ1-3; weak D call: TRBD1 (5 bases). The germline V and J ends were trimmed by 1 base and 0 bases, with 13 bases remaining between them. Germline CDR1 is MGHRA and CDR2 is YSYEKL. This CDR3 has 17 residues. The CDR3 sequence is CASSQGLGGSSGNTIYF. Here the CDR3 DNA reads TGCGCCAGCAGCCAAGGCCTCGGGGGGAGCTCTGGAAACACCATATATTTT.

The chain has TRBV6-1 and TRBJ1-2; the D gene is possibly TRBD1 (6 bases). Germline V gene data show CDR1 as MNHNS and CDR2 as SASEGT. With 3 bases removed from V and 3 bases from J, the gap between germline ends came to 11 bases. The CDR3 sequence is 14 residues long. The DNA of the CDR3 is TGTGCCAGCAGTGACAGGGGTGACTACTATGGCTACACCTTC. Its translation: CASSDRGDYYGYTF.

This clone appeared a few times. The rearrangement links TRBV5-1 to TRBJ2-7; possible D gene TRBD1, 5 bases. V gave up 4 bases and J gave up 7 bases, with 18 bases separating them. Looked up from germline, CDR1 is SGHRS and CDR2 is YFSETQ. The CDR3 sequence is 14 residues long. The CDR3 region has the DNA TGCGCCAGCAGCCCAGTACTGGGGCCTAGGGAGCAGTACTTC. It specifies CASSPVLGPREQYF.

This chain links TRBV5-1 with TRBJ2-1, with 9 bases matching TRBD2. The germline V gene has CDR1 SGHRS and CDR2 YFSETQ. With V trimmed by 7 bases and J by 2 bases, 4 bases remained unmatched. This CDR3 has 14 amino acids. This chain's CDR3 is CASGAGGPYNEQFF. The DNA for the CDR3 is TGCGCCAGCGGGGCGGGGGGGCCCTACAATGAGCAGTTCTTC.

The chain combines TRBV4-1 with TRBJ2-7, with D perhaps TRBD1 (6 bases). V was pared by 2 bases and J by 2 bases, with 13 bases between. Germline V gene data show CDR1 as MGHRA and CDR2 as YSYEKL. There are 15 residues in the CDR3. In DNA form, the CDR3 reads TGCGCCAGCAGCCAAATACAGGGTTTGGCCTACGAGCAGTACTTC. Its protein is CASSQIQGLAYEQYF.

The rearrangement joins TRBV6-5 to TRBJ2-3; no definite D call. The CDR3 has 14 amino acids. With 6 bases removed from V and 0 bases from J, the gap between germline ends came to 10 bases. Germline V CDR1 and CDR2: MNHEY, SVGAGI. The CDR3 nucleotides read TGTGCCAGCAGGCCACCCGGTAGCACAGATACGCAGTATTTT. This codes for CASRPPGSTDTQYF.

The chain uses TRBV7-9 and TRBJ2-5, with TRBD2 matching 7 bases. Germline-derived CDR1 and CDR2 are SEHNR and FQNEAQ (reference sequence). The V segment lost 5 bases and the J segment 5 bases; nucleotides outside the gene matches: 20. CDR3 length: 18 amino acids. CDR3 DNA: TGTGCCAGCAGCCCCCCCCTTCTAGCGGTCCGGGGTTCTGAGACCCAGTACTTC. Translated: CASSPPLLAVRGSETQYF.

This clone was detected a few times. This rearrangement joins TRBV24-1 to TRBJ1-2; TRBD1 is a possible D gene (5 bases). V was trimmed by 2 bases and J by 5 bases, leaving 14 bases between them. The CDR3 consists of 15 residues. Germline CDR1 KGHDR, CDR2 SFDVKD. The CDR3 loop is CATSDSGHQQYGYTF. The DNA for the CDR3 is TGTGCCACCAGTGATTCCGGACACCAACAATATGGCTACACCTTC.

A single count supports this clone. The CDR3 region has the DNA TGTGCCTGGAGTGTAGGACCGGGGAGGCAGTACTTC. It codes for CAWSVGPGRQYF. J is TRBJ2-7 and V is TRBV30; D may be TRBD2 (5 bases). CDR1 and CDR2 (germline): GTSNPN, SVGIG (reference sequence). The germline V and J ends were trimmed by 0 bases and 9 bases, with 12 bases remaining between them. CDR3 size: 12 residues.

The V call is TRBV3-1 (or the pseudogene TRBV3-2), the J call TRBJ1-3, with 8 nucleotides matching TRBD1. Germline assignment: CDR1 LGHDT and CDR2 YNNKEL (reference sequence). The V and J ends lost 6 bases and 3 bases, in that order; junction bases with no gene match: 7. This CDR3 has 15 residues. Here the CDR3 reads CASRPGQGVGNTIYF. The CDR3 nucleotides are TGTGCCAGCAGACCAGGACAGGGCGTTGGAAACACCATATATTTT.

Only a few counts were recorded for this clone. V gene TRBV7-9 combines with J gene TRBJ1-1, with D tentatively TRBD1 (5 bases). Trimming took 4 bases from V and 8 from J, leaving 11 bases between them. The CDR3 totals 12 residues. Per the germline V gene, CDR1 is SEHNR and CDR2 is FQNEAQ (reference sequence). CDR3 sequence (DNA): TGTGCCAGCAGCTCAGGGTTTGGGGAAGCTTTCTTT. Amino acids: CASSSGFGEAFF.

This chain links TRBV2 with TRBJ1-5; no definite D call. CDR1 is SNHLY, CDR2 FYNNEI, per germline. V dropped 6 bases and J dropped 0 bases, with 15 bases sitting between them. This CDR3 has 16 amino acids. The chain's CDR3 is CASSSGIGYSNQPQHF. The CDR3 bases are TGTGCCAGCAGCTCGGGGATCGGGTATAGCAATCAGCCCCAGCATTTT.

This clone was picked up one time. This rearrangement joins TRBV3-1 (or the pseudogene TRBV3-2) to TRBJ1-6, with D tentatively TRBD1 (6 bases). Deletions cut 3 bases from V and 7 bases from J, with 10 bases between. Germline V CDR1 and CDR2: LGHDT, YNNKEL (reference sequence). This CDR3 region has 14 residues. The CDR3 DNA reads TGTGCCAGCAGCCAGGGTCAGGGGAATTCACCCCTCCACTTT. This gives the protein CASSQGQGNSPLHF.

In this sample, this clone turned up a few times. The chain combines TRBV5-1 with TRBJ2-5; tentatively, D is TRBD2 (5 bases). This CDR3 region has 15 residues. Trimming shortened V by 3 bases and J by 4 bases, and 16 bases separated the two germline ends. CDR1 is SGHRS and CDR2 is YFSETQ in the germline V gene. CDR3 in DNA: TGCGCCAGCAGCTGGGGTCGGAGGCACACAGAGACCCAGTACTTC. Protein: CASSWGRRHTETQYF.

The chain couples TRBV24-1 to TRBJ2-1, with 9 bases lining up with TRBD1. The V gene's germline CDR1 is KGHDR and CDR2 SFDVKD. V was pared by 1 base and J by 6 bases, with 6 bases of the junction left unmatched. This CDR3 has 16 amino acids. CDR3 DNA sequence: TGTGCCACCAGTGATTTAAGGACAGGGGAGTTCAATGAGCAGTTCTTC. Translation: CATSDLRTGEFNEQFF.

This chain links TRBV19 with TRBJ2-7; possibly TRBD1 for D (6 bases). Trimming pared 3 bases from V and 5 bases from J, leaving 14 bases between. The CDR3 is 14 amino acids. Germline-derived CDR1 and CDR2 are LNHDA and SQIVND (reference sequence). The CDR3 protein is CASSIGGQLDEQYF. The CDR3 bases are TGTGCCAGTAGTATTGGGGGACAATTGGACGAGCAGTACTTC.

The genes are TRBV1 and TRBJ2-7; the table assigns TRBD2, which was not confirmed against the DNA. TRBV1 is designated a pseudogene. This CDR3 has 18 residues. This CDR3 reads CTTTLTRRDCRDSYEQYF. The CDR3 region has the DNA TGCACCACCACCCTGACCCGTAGGGACTGCCGAGACTCCTACGAGCAGTACTTC.

Notes on this clone: Other DNA sequences within the sample encode an identical CDR3. V is TRBV7-2 and J is TRBJ1-4, with TRBD1 matching 7 bases. CDR1 is SGHTA and CDR2 is FQGNSA in the germline V gene. This CDR3 comprises 15 residues. The V and J ends lost 1 base and 5 bases, in that order; junction bases with no gene match: 4. The CDR3 DNA reads TGTGCCAGCAGCTTAGGGGGACAGCCGAATGAAAAACTGTTTTTT. This sequence encodes CASSLGGQPNEKLFF.

The chain carries TRBV11-2 and TRBJ2-1; 13 bases agree with TRBD2. The V segment lost 5 bases and the J segment 5 bases; nucleotides outside the gene matches: 3. The CDR3 runs 15 residues. Germline values: CDR1 SGHAT, CDR2 FQNNGV. As DNA, the CDR3 is TGTGCCAGCAGCCTAGGACTAGCGGGGGACAATGAGCAGTTCTTC. Residues: CASSLGLAGDNEQFF.

This clone was recorded once. The chain combines TRBV27 with TRBJ2-7; D is uncertain. Trimming shortened V by 4 bases and J by 2 bases, and 9 bases separated the two germline ends. Germline V gives CDR1 MNHEY, CDR2 SMNVEV (reference sequence). The CDR3 is 13 residues long. The CDR3 coding sequence is TGTGCCAGCAGTTCCGGCGGAGCCTACGAGCAGTACTTC. Encoded protein: CASSSGGAYEQYF.